A selection of T cell receptor beta chains follows, all from one sample in a study of T cells in Graves' hyperthyroidism and ophthalmopathy. TCRdb re-called the multiplex PCR reads through MiXCR, storing one row per CDR3 protein. Among about 640,000 distinct CDR3 sequences, around 21% were seen once, and the ten largest hold roughly a third. Sequenced material: blood. These receptors were taken from a man aged 25-45 years with Graves' ophthalmopathy. The CDR3 runs from the conserved cysteine through the conserved F or W. The D gene is left open where the match is weak. The listing skips clone size in some rows; elsewhere it reads once, few, many or a size class.

TRBV10-2	.	TRBJ2-3	TRBD2	TGCGCCAGCAGTATGACTAGCGGGGGCACAGATACGCAGTATTTT	CASSMTSGGTDTQYF
TRBV27	.	TRBJ1-2	TRBD1	TGTGCCAGGGGGGAGGTGGGGCAGGGGGCGCATGGCTACACCTTC	CARGEVGQGAHGYTF
TRBV2	.	TRBJ2-1	TRBD2	TGTGCCAGCGGGACAGACAGAGCGGGAGGGATTCCCTACAATGAGCAGTTCTTC	CASGTDRAGGIPYNEQFF
TRBV20-1	.	TRBJ1-2	TRBD1	TGCAGTGCTAGGTCTTTGGACAGGGTCGACTATGGCTACACCTTC	CSARSLDRVDYGYTF
TRBV9	.	TRBJ2-1	.	TGTGCCAGCAGCGTAGAATCGGCTAGCCCGGGGCCCTACAATGAGCAGTTCTTC	CASSVESASPGPYNEQFF
TRBV7-8	few	TRBJ2-2	.	TGTGCCAGCAGCTTCCAAGGAGTCACCGGGGAGCTGTTTTTT	CASSFQGVTGELFF
TRBV5-1	.	TRBJ1-1	TRBD1	TGCGCCAGCAGGGCCGGGACAGAGGTAATGAACACTGAAGCTTTCTTT	CASRAGTEVMNTEAFF
TRBV28	few	TRBJ2-4	.	TGTGCCAGCAGTTTAACGGGACGGGGCAAAAACATTCAGTACTTC	CASSLTGRGKNIQYF
TRBV6-1	many	TRBJ1-2	TRBD1	TGTGCCAGCAGTCCCACAGGGGCATATGGCTACACCTTC	CASSPTGAYGYTF
TRBV20-1	.	TRBJ1-3	.	TGCAGTGCTAGAGATAGAACAGGGGGAAACACCATATATTTT	CSARDRTGGNTIYF
TRBV3-1	many	TRBJ2-5	.	TGTGCCAGCAGCCCCGGGCGATTCGGGGAGACCCAGTACTTC	CASSPGRFGETQYF
TRBV9	few	TRBJ1-2	TRBD1	TGTGCCAGCAGTGGACAGGGGGACTATGGCTACACCTTC	CASSGQGDYGYTF
TRBV19	few	TRBJ1-5	.	TGTGCCAGTAGTATGCAGGGGATCAGCCCCCAGCATTTT	CASSMQGISPQHF
TRBV11-2	few	TRBJ2-3	.	TGTGCCAGCAGCTTTTTCCCGCCGGAAAACACAGATACGCAGTATTTT	CASSFFPPENTDTQYF
TRBV6-1	.	TRBJ1-6	.	TGTGCCAGCAGTCGACAGCTGAGCTCCTATAATTCACCCCTCCACTTT	CASSRQLSSYNSPLHF
TRBV7-9	many	TRBJ2-7	.	TGTGCCAGCAGCTTGGGGGTGGCCGAGCAGTACTTC	CASSLGVAEQYF
TRBV6-1	few	TRBJ2-7	.	TGTGCCAGCAGTGAGCGGAGGGGGGATTACGAGCAGTACTTC	CASSERRGDYEQYF
TRBV3-1	.	TRBJ2-3	TRBD2	TGTGCCAGCAGCCGAGATGGGCGGGAGGCCTCCGTAGATACGCAGTATTTT	CASSRDGREASVDTQYF
TRBV7-6	.	TRBJ2-2	.	TGTGCCAGCAGCTCCAGTGTGAGGACCGGGGAGCTGTTTTTT	CASSSSVRTGELFF
TRBV6-1	few	TRBJ2-7	.	TGTGCCGCCGCCAGTGGGGGCCGGGGCGAGCAGTACTTC	CAAASGGRGEQYF
TRBV5-1	.	TRBJ2-1	TRBD2	TGTGCCAGCAGCCGAGCGGGAGAGGGCCGCAATGAGCAGTTCTTC	CASSRAGEGRNEQFF
TRBV28	many	TRBJ2-7	TRBD1	TGTGCCAGCAGCTTCCGGGACAGAACCTACGAGCAGTACTTC	CASSFRDRTYEQYF
TRBV7-8	many	TRBJ1-5	.	TGTGCCAGCAGCTCCCTTTATCGCTCTAGCAATCAGCCCCAGCATTTT	CASSSLYRSSNQPQHF
TRBV28	many	TRBJ2-7	.	TGTGCCAGCCAGGAGGAGACCGCCGAGGAGCAGTACTTC	CASQEETAEEQYF
TRBV18	many	TRBJ1-1	.	TGTGCCACCAACAGGGCCCCGAACACTGAAGCTTTCTTT	CATNRAPNTEAFF
TRBV28	many	TRBJ1-6	.	TGTGCCAGCAGTTTGCTCGGGGGAAGGTCACCCCTCCACTTT	CASSLLGGRSPLHF
TRBV30	many	TRBJ1-5	TRBD1	TGTGCCTGGAAGGGGACAGGGGCAGGTCAGCCCCAGCATTTT	CAWKGTGAGQPQHF
TRBV28	many	TRBJ2-7	TRBD1	TGTGCCAGCAGAGAAAACAGGGGGCCCCGCGAGCAGTACTTC	CASRENRGPREQYF
TRBV6-1	.	TRBJ2-7	TRBD1	TGTGCCAGCAGTGACCCGACAGGGAACGCCTACGAGCAGTACTTC	CASSDPTGNAYEQYF
TRBV18	many	TRBJ2-2	.	TGTGCCAGCTCACGTGAGTCAGTGGACACCGGGGAGCTGTTTTTT	CASSRESVDTGELFF
TRBV28	few	TRBJ2-1	TRBD1	TGTGCCAGCAGCAGGGGGACGGGCCGGAGCTCCTACAATGAGCAGTTCTTC	CASSRGTGRSSYNEQFF
TRBV9	.	TRBJ1-4	TRBD1	TGTGCCAGCAGCGCCCCCACCGGGACAGGGTATGAAAAACTGTTTTTT	CASSAPTGTGYEKLFF
TRBV7-9	many	TRBJ2-5	.	TGTGCCAGCAGTTCGCCGGGGAGGATGGAGACCCAGTACTTC	CASSSPGRMETQYF
TRBV4-1	many	TRBJ2-7	TRBD2	TGCGCCAGCAGCCAAGTTGCGGGGGACTACGAGCAGTACTTC	CASSQVAGDYEQYF
TRBV7-7	.	TRBJ2-5	.	TGTGCTAGCAGCTTAGTGGGCAAACAAGAGACCCAGTACTTC	CASSLVGKQETQYF
TRBV10-3	many	TRBJ1-1	.	TGTGCCATCAGTGAAGCAGGGATCGCTGAAGCTTTCTTT	CAISEAGIAEAFF
TRBV6-5	few	TRBJ2-7	.	TGTGCCAGCAGTTACTCGTCCGGCCTCTACGAGCAGTACTTC	CASSYSSGLYEQYF
TRBV4-3	.	TRBJ2-1	.	TGCGCCAGCAGCCAAGTCGACAGGTTGGGGGATGAGCAGTTCTTC	CASSQVDRLGDEQFF
TRBV10-3	.	TRBJ2-1	.	TGTGCCATCAGTGATCCGAGGGGTGGACAATATGAGCAGTTCTTC	CAISDPRGGQYEQFF
TRBV5-1	.	TRBJ2-5	TRBD1	TGCGCCAGCAGCTCGACAGGGGTGGAGGAGACCCAGTACTTC	CASSSTGVEETQYF
TRBV9	few	TRBJ1-2	.	TGTGCCAGCAGCGTAGCATTTTTGGGTGGACAAAGCGGCTACACCTTC	CASSVAFLGGQSGYTF
TRBV5-5	few	TRBJ2-3	.	TGTGCCAGCAGCTTCGAGGGATTCACAGATACGCAGTATTTT	CASSFEGFTDTQYF
TRBV28	few	TRBJ2-3	.	TGTGCCAGCAGTTTCGTGGAAACAGATACGCAGTATTTT	CASSFVETDTQYF
TRBV6-2/TRBV6-3	.	TRBJ2-3	.	TGTGCCAGCACCCCCCGATCGCGACAGATCCCAGATACGCAGTATTTT	CASTPRSRQIPDTQYF
TRBV2	many	TRBJ1-1	TRBD1	TGTGCCAGCAGCGATATTACAGGGGGAGCTGAAGCTTTCTTT	CASSDITGGAEAFF
TRBV6-1	few	TRBJ2-1	TRBD2	TGTGCCAGCAGTGAAGCCCCCTCTCGGACTAGCGGCTCCTACAATGAGCAGTTCTTC	CASSEAPSRTSGSYNEQFF
TRBV6-5	few	TRBJ2-1	TRBD2	TGTGCCAGCAACGGAGGGACTAGCGGGCGGAATGAGCAGTTCTTC	CASNGGTSGRNEQFF
TRBV18	many	TRBJ2-7	.	TGTGCCAGCTCACCAGAAACTTACGGCTCCTACGAGCAGTACTTC	CASSPETYGSYEQYF
TRBV28	few	TRBJ2-3	TRBD1	TGTGCCAGCAGTTCACGGGACAGCCCCCGCACAGATACGCAGTATTTT	CASSSRDSPRTDTQYF
TRBV11-1	many	TRBJ2-7	TRBD1	TGTGCCAGCAGCTTTGGTCAGGGGGTCTCGTACGAGCAGTACTTC	CASSFGQGVSYEQYF
TRBV30	few	TRBJ2-1	TRBD2	TGTGCCTGGAGTAGAAGGACTAGCGGGTACAATGAGCAGTTCTTC	CAWSRRTSGYNEQFF
TRBV5-1	many	TRBJ2-7	TRBD2	TGCGCCAGCAGCTTGGGTGGTAGCGGGAACCACGAGCAGTACTTC	CASSLGGSGNHEQYF
TRBV4-1	.	TRBJ1-1	.	TGCGCCAGCAGCCATCCTTCAACAGGTGGGAACACTGAAGCTTTCTTT	CASSHPSTGGNTEAFF
TRBV20-1	.	TRBJ2-7	.	TGCAGTGCAATCGGGACTTTTTCCAACGAGCAGTACTTC	CSAIGTFSNEQYF